This T cell receptor (beta chain) was found in a study of cytomegalovirus exposure and HLA in healthy donors. To note about this clone: Its antigen is unidentified.

The CDR3 loop spans 13 amino acids. V was shortened by 7 bases and J by 7 bases, with 14 bases between the two germline ends. The germline CDR1 and CDR2 sequences are LNHDA and SQIVND (reference sequence). Study-level points and caveats: The authors excluded some V segments, including TRBV6-2 and TRBV6-3, as indistinguishable.

In the PCR, 60 Vbeta and 13 Jbeta primers were used. Sequencing used immunoSEQ multiplex PCR; TCRdb keeps in-frame clones, though not all of them. The table shows around 150,000 clones, with about 85% occurring only once. This chain uses TRBV19 with TRBJ1-5; weak D call: TRBD1 (6 bases). Sequences were obtained from PBMCs. The TCR originated in a man younger than 30 in good health and CMV-seropositive. The CDR3 DNA sequence: TGTGCCAGTACCCCAGGGGTAGGGCAGCCCCAGCATTTT. Amino acids: CASTPGVGQPQHF.